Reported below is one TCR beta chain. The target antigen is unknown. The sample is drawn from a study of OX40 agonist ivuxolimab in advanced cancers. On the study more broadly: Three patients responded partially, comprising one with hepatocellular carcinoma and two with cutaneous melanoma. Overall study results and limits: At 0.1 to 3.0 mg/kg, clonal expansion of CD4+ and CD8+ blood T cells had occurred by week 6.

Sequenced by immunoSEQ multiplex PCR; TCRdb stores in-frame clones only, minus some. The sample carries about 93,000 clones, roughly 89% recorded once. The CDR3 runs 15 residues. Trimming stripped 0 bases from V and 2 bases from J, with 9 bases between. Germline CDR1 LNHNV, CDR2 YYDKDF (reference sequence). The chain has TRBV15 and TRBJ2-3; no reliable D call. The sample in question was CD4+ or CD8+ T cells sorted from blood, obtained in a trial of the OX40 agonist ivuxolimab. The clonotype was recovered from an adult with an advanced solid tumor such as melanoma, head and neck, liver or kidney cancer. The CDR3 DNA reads TGTGCCACCAGCAGAGATCTAGTCGTCACAGATACGCAGTATTTT. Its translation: CATSRDLVVTDTQYF.